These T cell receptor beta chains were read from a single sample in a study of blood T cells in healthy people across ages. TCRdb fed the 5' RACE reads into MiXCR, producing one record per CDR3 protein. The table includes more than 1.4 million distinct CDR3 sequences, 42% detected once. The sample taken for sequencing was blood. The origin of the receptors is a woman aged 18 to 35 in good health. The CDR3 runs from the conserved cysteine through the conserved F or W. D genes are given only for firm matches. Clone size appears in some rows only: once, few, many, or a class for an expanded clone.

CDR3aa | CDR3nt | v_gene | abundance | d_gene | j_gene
CATQAGNQPQHF | TGTGCGACCCAGGCGGGGAATCAGCCCCAGCATTTT | TRBV10-3 | few | . | TRBJ1-5
CSVLQGGNQPQHF | TGCAGTGTCCTACAGGGGGGCAATCAGCCCCAGCATTTT | TRBV20-1 | many | TRBD1 | TRBJ1-5
CSALRGSLPYEQYF | TGCAGTGCCCTTCGGGGCAGCCTTCCCTATGAGCAGTACTTC | TRBV20-1 | few | . | TRBJ2-7
CASSLFFPPRNEQFF | TGTGCCAGCAGCCTCTTTTTCCCCCCCAGGAACGAGCAGTTCTTC | TRBV7-6 | . | . | TRBJ2-1
CASNLSKLAPYEQYF | TGTGCCAGCAACTTATCGAAGCTAGCGCCCTACGAGCAGTACTTC | TRBV7-2 | . | . | TRBJ2-7
CATKVTGAYEQYF | TGTGCCACCAAAGTCACGGGGGCCTACGAGCAGTACTTC | TRBV24-1 | . | . | TRBJ2-7
CSANPSGGGSEQFF | TGCAGTGCTAATCCCAGCGGGGGGGGTAGTGAGCAGTTCTTC | TRBV20-1 | . | TRBD2 | TRBJ2-1
CASSIDRPGYEQYF | TGTGCCAGCAGTATTGACAGACCTGGCTACGAGCAGTACTTC | TRBV6-5 | . | . | TRBJ2-7
CSPLTPPGEQFF | TGCAGCCCACTGACCCCGCCCGGCGAGCAGTTCTTC | TRBV29-1 | few | . | TRBJ2-1
CASSQGSGGNEQFF | TGTGCCAGCAGCCAGGGGTCGGGGGGGAATGAGCAGTTCTTC | TRBV12-3/TRBV12-4 | . | TRBD2 | TRBJ2-1
CASRLELAGAHGEQFF | TGTGCCAGCAGACTCGAACTAGCGGGAGCTCATGGTGAGCAGTTCTTC | TRBV2 | few | TRBD2 | TRBJ2-1
CASSYAASGVYEQYF | TGTGCCAGCAGTTACGCGGCTAGCGGGGTTTACGAGCAGTACTTC | TRBV6-6 | once | TRBD2 | TRBJ2-7
CASRVASDEQFF | TGTGCCAGCAGGGTCGCGTCGGATGAGCAGTTCTTC | TRBV6-1 | . | . | TRBJ2-1
CSAPDGGLGTSSYNEQFF | TGCAGTGCACCGGACGGGGGGTTGGGGACCAGCTCCTACAATGAGCAGTTCTTC | TRBV20-1 | . | TRBD2 | TRBJ2-1
CASRARSATNEKLFF | TGTGCCAGCAGGGCCCGATCCGCAACTAATGAAAAACTGTTTTTT | TRBV2 | . | . | TRBJ1-4
CASSLSGPNQPQHF | TGTGCCAGCAGCTTATCCGGGCCCAATCAGCCCCAGCATTTT | TRBV7-9 | few | . | TRBJ1-5
CASRLGGKETQYF | TGTGCCTCCCGCTTAGGGGGGAAAGAGACCCAGTACTTC | TRBV7-9 | . | . | TRBJ2-5
CASSLAGYYQETQYF | TGTGCCAGCAGTTTAGCGGGGTACTATCAAGAGACCCAGTACTTC | TRBV12-3/TRBV12-4 | few | . | TRBJ2-5
CASSYGAGAEAFF | TGTGCCAGCAGTTACGGGGCCGGCGCTGAAGCTTTCTTT | TRBV6-5 | . | . | TRBJ1-1
CASSHGQGVYEQYF | TGTGCCAGCAGCCATGGACAGGGGGTCTACGAGCAGTACTTC | TRBV3-1 | few | TRBD1 | TRBJ2-7
CASSFGWGPPNEQYF | TGTGCCAGCAGTTTTGGGTGGGGCCCACCTAACGAGCAGTACTTC | TRBV12-3/TRBV12-4 | . | . | TRBJ2-7
CASSVGGSHYEQYF | TGTGCCAGCAGTGTGGGAGGGTCCCACTACGAGCAGTACTTC | TRBV28 | . | TRBD2 | TRBJ2-7
CAISEAFMPSDEYF | TGTGCCATCAGTGAGGCATTCATGCCGTCCGATGAGTACTTC | TRBV10-3 | few | . | TRBJ2-7
CASSLGGLAGVGEQFF | TGCGCCAGCAGCTTGGGAGGACTAGCGGGAGTTGGCGAGCAGTTCTTC | TRBV5-1 | . | TRBD2 | TRBJ2-1
CSARWGPPSYEQYF | TGCAGTGCTAGGTGGGGGCCCCCATCCTACGAGCAGTACTTC | TRBV20-1 | few | . | TRBJ2-7
CASSAMGAGGGNTEAFF | TGTGCCAGCAGTGCAATGGGCGCAGGGGGCGGGAACACTGAAGCTTTCTTT | TRBV25-1 | few | TRBD1 | TRBJ1-1
CASSELPGEGSPLHF | TGTGCCAGCAGTGAACTCCCAGGGGAAGGTTCACCCCTCCACTTT | TRBV28 | . | . | TRBJ1-6
CASSLTSAYGYTF | TGTGCCAGCAGCTTGACCAGCGCCTATGGCTACACCTTC | TRBV6-5 | . | . | TRBJ1-2
CASSRDRAGNYGYTF | TGTGCCAGCTCCCGCGACAGAGCGGGTAACTATGGCTACACCTTC | TRBV18 | . | . | TRBJ1-2
CASSGVPGGYTF | TGTGCCAGCAGCGGAGTCCCAGGGGGCTACACCTTC | TRBV13 | . | . | TRBJ1-2
CASSPPMTDTQYF | TGTGCCAGCAGCCCCCCCATGACAGATACGCAGTATTTT | TRBV3-1 | . | . | TRBJ2-3
CASSLTLTNTEAFF | TGTGCCAGCAGTTTAACCCTTACTAACACTGAAGCTTTCTTT | TRBV11-2 | few | . | TRBJ1-1
CASSLGSSGSKVTGELFF | TGTGCCAGCAGCTTAGGGTCTAGCGGGAGTAAGGTCACCGGGGAGCTGTTTTTT | TRBV7-2 | . | TRBD2 | TRBJ2-2
CAISSEANEQYF | TGTGCCATCAGTTCGGAGGCCAATGAGCAGTACTTC | TRBV10-3 | . | . | TRBJ2-7
CASNRIGDTQYF | TGTGCCAGCAACAGGATTGGGGATACGCAGTATTTT | TRBV5-4 | . | . | TRBJ2-3
CSVAPTRDRYEQYF | TGCAGCGTTGCACCGACCCGGGACAGGTACGAGCAGTACTTC | TRBV29-1 | few | TRBD1 | TRBJ2-7
CASSSRIAGGELFF | TGTGCCAGCAGTTCCCGAATCGCAGGCGGGGAGCTGTTTTTT | TRBV12-3/TRBV12-4 | . | . | TRBJ2-2
CASSLLGQGQETQYF | TGTGCCAGCAGCTTACTGGGACAGGGCCAAGAGACCCAGTACTTC | TRBV7-6 | many | TRBD1 | TRBJ2-5
CASSESGTTRQYF | TGCGCCAGCAGTGAGTCGGGGACTACCAGGCAGTATTTT | TRBV10-1 | . | TRBD2 | TRBJ2-3
CASSIGVNTEAFF | TGTGCCAGCAGCATCGGGGTGAACACTGAAGCTTTCTTT | TRBV12-3/TRBV12-4 | few | . | TRBJ1-1
CAWRGQLNTEAFF | TGTGCCTGGAGGGGACAGTTGAACACTGAAGCTTTCTTT | TRBV30 | . | TRBD1 | TRBJ1-1
CASSSGLRAETQYF | TGTGCCAGCAGCTCGGGACTACGGGCAGAGACCCAGTACTTC | TRBV28 | . | TRBD2 | TRBJ2-5
CASSFEGIRISPLHF | TGTGCCAGCAGTTTTGAGGGGATCCGTATTTCACCCCTCCACTTT | TRBV12-3/TRBV12-4 | few | . | TRBJ1-6
CASSSTGGDNYGYTF | TGTGCCAGCAGTTCCACAGGGGGCGATAACTATGGCTACACCTTC | TRBV25-1 | many | TRBD1 | TRBJ1-2
CASSLALAGGYEQFF | TGTGCCAGCAGTTTAGCGCTAGCGGGGGGGTATGAGCAGTTCTTC | TRBV12-3/TRBV12-4 | few | TRBD2 | TRBJ2-1
CASSLAAGGLYNEQFF | TGTGCCAGCAGCTTGGCAGCGGGAGGGCTCTACAATGAGCAGTTCTTC | TRBV5-6 | . | TRBD2 | TRBJ2-1
CASSLMGSSYSNQPQHF | TGTGCCAGCAGTTTAATGGGCAGTAGTTATAGCAATCAGCCCCAGCATTTT | TRBV27 | . | . | TRBJ1-5
CASSRWGTANTGELFF | TGCGCCAGCAGCCGCTGGGGGACTGCCAACACCGGGGAGCTGTTTTTT | TRBV4-1 | few | . | TRBJ2-2
CSASPAGGPGYNEQFF | TGCAGTGCTAGCCCCGCGGGGGGGCCCGGGTACAATGAGCAGTTCTTC | TRBV20-1 | few | TRBD2 | TRBJ2-1
CASSQEGQGVTDTQYF | TGCGCCAGCAGCCAAGAGGGACAGGGGGTTACAGATACGCAGTATTTT | TRBV4-1 | few | TRBD1 | TRBJ2-3
CASSYSKEVSNTEAFF | TGTGCCAGCAGTTACTCGAAGGAGGTTTCGAACACTGAAGCTTTCTTT | TRBV6-6 | . | . | TRBJ1-1
CASGQGFSYEQYF | TGTGCCAGCGGCCAGGGGTTCTCCTACGAGCAGTACTTC | TRBV27 | . | . | TRBJ2-7
CSARGVDAYNEQFF | TGCAGTGCTAGAGGGGTAGACGCCTACAATGAGCAGTTCTTC | TRBV20-1 | few | . | TRBJ2-1
CASSLGVQIPEAFF | TGTGCCAGCAGCCTAGGAGTACAGATACCTGAAGCTTTCTTT | TRBV7-9 | . | . | TRBJ1-1
CATSISGSEETQYF | TGTGCCACCAGCATAAGCGGGAGTGAAGAGACCCAGTACTTC | TRBV15 | few | TRBD2 | TRBJ2-5